Listed here are 10 T cell receptor beta chains from one sample, sequenced in a study of blood T cell repertoires in COVID-19. Assay used: immunoSEQ multiplex PCR; TCRdb lists only in-frame clones, some missing. The sample carries roughly 250,000 clones, roughly 87% recorded once. The specimen was PBMCs or T cells enriched from blood (not recorded which). The receptor source for this set is a woman in her twenties or thirties with acute COVID-19.

CDR3 protein: CASRGDSSSYNEQFF. CDR3 coding DNA: TGCGCCAGCAGAGGGGACTCAAGCTCCTACAATGAGCAGTTCTTC. V usage is TRBV5-1 and J usage is TRBJ2-1; D perhaps matches TRBD2 (6 bases). CDR1 is SGHRS, CDR2 YFSETQ, per germline. This CDR3 spans 15 amino acids. The V gene lost 5 bases and the J gene lost 0 bases, with 12 bases spanning the gap.

This CDR3 reads CASSRNGAQGSYEQYF. CDR3 sequence (DNA): TGTGCCAGCAGCCGCAATGGGGCCCAAGGGTCCTACGAGCAGTACTTC. This rearrangement joins TRBV28 to TRBJ2-7, with a possible D match to TRBD1 (5 bases). Per germline, CDR1 MDHEN and CDR2 SYDVKM. Trimming left V 6 bases short and J 1 base short, with 19 bases between. CDR3 length equals 16 residues.

The V gene is TRBV11-2, the J gene TRBJ2-6; 7 bases are a match to TRBD1. CDR1 is SGHAT and CDR2 is FQNNGV in the germline V gene. The CDR3 is 16 amino acids. J was trimmed by 0 bases and V by 7 bases; bases with no gene match: 6. CDR3 in DNA: TGTGCCAGCATGCAGGGGGTGTTCTCTGGGGCCAACGTCCTGACTTTC. This translates into CASMQGVFSGANVLTF.

This clone was recorded only once. This chain uses TRBV27 with TRBJ1-4; D is undetermined. Trimming took 3 bases from V and 3 from J, leaving 5 bases between them. The CDR3 extends over 13 amino acids. The germline V gene has CDR1 MNHEY and CDR2 SMNVEV (reference sequence). The CDR3 DNA reads as TGTGCCAGCAGTTTCCCCGCTAATGAAAAACTGTTTTTT. It translates to CASSFPANEKLFF. The whole variable domain, remainder taken from reference TRBV27 and TRBJ1-4, is EAQVTQNPRYLITVTGKKLTVTCSQNMNHEYMSWYRQDPGLGLRQIYYSMNVEVTDKGDVPEGYKVSRKEKRNFPLILESPSPNQTSLYFCASSFPANEKLFFGSGTQLSVL.

J is TRBJ2-7 and V is TRBV6-5; 7 bases are a match to TRBD1. The CDR3 is made up of 14 amino acids. V was clipped by 5 bases and J by 5 bases; unmatched bases: 9. The germline CDR1 and CDR2 sequences are MNHEY and SVGAGI. Written as DNA, the CDR3 is TGTGCCAGCAGTCCCGGGACAGCCTTTCACGAGCAGTACTTC. Residues: CASSPGTAFHEQYF.

This rearrangement joins TRBV20-1 to TRBJ1-2, with TRBD1 identical over 8 bases. This CDR3 has 14 residues. V was pared by 3 bases and J by 4 bases, with 7 bases of the junction left unmatched. The germline gives CDR1 DFQATT, CDR2 SNEGSKA (reference sequence). The CDR3 DNA is TGCAGTGCTAGTGGGGGGGACAGGTCCTATGGCTACACCTTC. This codes for CSASGGDRSYGYTF.

The V and J genes are TRBV4-2 and TRBJ1-2; D is ambiguous. Trimming shortened V by 0 bases and J by 7 bases, and 15 bases separated the two germline ends. CDR1 and CDR2 (germline): LGHNA, YNFKEQ. This CDR3 contains 15 residues. The CDR3 bases are TGTGCCAGCAGCCAAGATCAGGCCGCGACCGGTGGCTACACCTTC. Protein product: CASSQDQAATGGYTF.

V usage is TRBV7-3 and J usage is TRBJ2-1; 7 bases are shared with TRBD2. Germline V gives CDR1 SGHTA, CDR2 FQGTGA. The trim removed 8 bases at V and 4 bases at J, leaving 5 bases unmatched. CDR3 length equals 13 residues. The CDR3 reads CASSQGGYNEQFF. DNA for the CDR3: TGTGCCAGCTCTCAGGGAGGGTACAATGAGCAGTTCTTC.

The chain carries TRBV1 and TRBJ2-4; the D segment call TRBD1 is taken from the table without a DNA check. TRBV1 is described as a pseudogene. The CDR3 runs to 15 residues. CDR3 loop: CTSSPDRVPKNIQYF. DNA for the CDR3: TGCACCAGCAGCCCCGACAGGGTTCCCAAAAACATTCAGTACTTC.

The CDR3: CASSLQTGNNEQFF. In DNA form, the CDR3 reads TGTGCCAGCAGTCTCCAGACAGGGAACAATGAGCAGTTCTTC. This sequence joins TRBV28 and TRBJ2-1, with 7 bases aligning to TRBD1. After removal of 5 bases from V and 5 bases from J, the junction contained 6 bases not matched to a gene. Germline V gene lookup returns CDR1 MDHEN and CDR2 SYDVKM. This CDR3 has 14 amino acids.